These 24 T cell receptor beta chains came from one sample sequenced in a study of OX40 agonist ivuxolimab in advanced cancers. The assay was immunoSEQ multiplex PCR, and TCRdb's table has in-frame clones only and misses some. This sample has about 46,000 clones, with over 75% found just once. The source material was CD4+ or CD8+ T cells sorted from blood, sampled in a trial of the OX40 agonist ivuxolimab. These receptors were obtained from an adult with an advanced solid tumor such as melanoma, head and neck, liver or kidney cancer.

J is TRBJ2-2 and V is TRBV5-1; 9 bases fit TRBD2. CDR3 length: 16 amino acids. CDR1 and CDR2 from the germline V gene are SGHRS and YFSETQ. The trim removed 1 base at V and 2 bases at J, leaving 3 bases unmatched. CDR3 amino acids: CASSLLLAGNTGELFF. The CDR3 nucleotides are TGCGCCAGCAGCTTGTTACTAGCGGGTAACACCGGGGAGCTGTTTTTT.

This rearrangement joins TRBV29-1 to TRBJ2-7; D possibly uses TRBD1 or TRBD2 (7 bases each). The germline V and J ends were trimmed by 6 bases and 6 bases, with 21 bases remaining between them. The CDR3 length is 14 residues. Germline assignment: CDR1 SQVTM and CDR2 ANQGSEA. The CDR3 protein is CSVLGGRGLSEQYF. In DNA form, the CDR3 reads TGCAGCGTCCTGGGGGGGAGGGGGCTCTCCGAGCAGTACTTC.

This chain links TRBV4-1 with TRBJ2-1, with D perhaps assigned TRBD1 or TRBD2 (5 bases each). The V and J ends lost 3 bases and 2 bases respectively, with 11 bases between them. The CDR3 loop spans 15 amino acids. Germline CDR1 and CDR2: MGHRA and YSYEKL. The CDR3 DNA follows: TGCGCCAGCAGCCAGGGGGTTGGGACCTACAATGAGCAGTTCTTC. It encodes CASSQGVGTYNEQFF.

The chain has TRBV5-5 and TRBJ1-4; no clear D gene. The CDR3 runs 13 residues. The germline V gene has CDR1 SGHKS and CDR2 YYEKEE (reference sequence). The V end lost 4 bases, the J end lost 0 bases, and 4 bases lay between the germline ends. The CDR3 nucleotides are TGTGCCAGCAGCACCGCAACTAATGAAAAACTGTTTTTT. This translates into CASSTATNEKLFF.

The rearrangement joins TRBV28 to TRBJ1-4; D uncertain. CDR1 MDHEN and CDR2 SYDVKM come from the germline V gene. The V end lost 7 bases, the J end lost 5 bases, and 17 bases lay between the germline ends. CDR3 length: 15 residues. The CDR3 DNA sequence: TGTGCCAGCACCACCCCGGGTCTCGGCAATGAAAAACTGTTTTTT. Its protein is CASTTPGLGNEKLFF.

V gene TRBV4-1 combines with J gene TRBJ1-2, with D possibly TRBD1 on 6 matching bases. V gave up 4 bases and J gave up 2 bases, with 11 bases separating them. From germline, CDR1 is MGHRA and CDR2 YSYEKL. This CDR3 has 14 residues. In nucleotides, the CDR3 is TGCGCCAGCAGCCTTGACAGGAACAACTATGGCTACACCTTC. It specifies CASSLDRNNYGYTF.

This sequence joins TRBV9 and TRBJ1-1, with D uncertain. CDR3 length: 15 residues. Trimming pared 4 bases from V and 5 bases from J, leaving 18 bases between. Per the germline V gene, CDR1 is SGDLS and CDR2 is YYNGEE. The CDR3: CASSPPVESGTEAFF. CDR3 bases: TGTGCCAGCAGCCCCCCCGTGGAAAGCGGTACTGAAGCTTTCTTT.

This clone has a single count. This sequence joins TRBV5-1 and TRBJ2-3; tentatively, D is TRBD1 (6 bases). The CDR3 contains 14 residues. Germline V gene sequence: CDR1 SGHRS, CDR2 YFSETQ. V lost 4 bases and J 2 bases, leaving 11 bases between the germline ends. DNA for the CDR3: TGCGCCAGCAGCCTAGGGACAAACACAGATACGCAGTATTTT. It yields the protein CASSLGTNTDTQYF.

V and J are TRBV19 and TRBJ2-6; D call uncertain. Germline V gene sequence: CDR1 LNHDA, CDR2 SQIVND (reference sequence). The germline V and J ends were trimmed by 11 bases and 3 bases, with 23 bases remaining between them. CDR3 length: 17 amino acids. The CDR3 nucleotides read TGTGCCTCTTCCTTCACCGGGCACCCTCGTGGGGCCAACGTCCTGACTTTC. It is translated as CASSFTGHPRGANVLTF.

This rearrangement joins TRBV27 to TRBJ1-1; 9 nucleotides align to TRBD1. CDR1 MNHEY and CDR2 SMNVEV come from the germline V gene (reference sequence). The V gene end was trimmed by 8 bases and the J gene end by 6 bases; junction bases not matched to a gene: 10. This CDR3 has 14 residues. CDR3 sequence (DNA): TGTGCCAGCCGGGACAGGGTCTTGTCGGCTGAAGCTTTCTTT. It yields the protein CASRDRVLSAEAFF.

The genes are TRBV5-1 and TRBJ2-3; D is undetermined. V was trimmed by 2 bases and J by 1 base, leaving 8 bases between them. From germline, CDR1 is SGHRS and CDR2 YFSETQ. This CDR3 is 14 amino acids long. The CDR3 coding sequence is TGCGCCAGCAGCTTTAGTGGGGGCACAGATACGCAGTATTTT. It specifies CASSFSGGTDTQYF.

This chain joins TRBV7-2 and TRBJ1-2, with 7 bases aligning to TRBD1. V shed 4 bases and J 4 bases; nucleotides not matched to a gene: 9. The CDR3 has 15 residues. Germline V lookup: CDR1 SGHTA, CDR2 FQGNSA. The CDR3 nucleotides read TGTGCCAGCAGCTCTCATTGGGACAGTCCCTATGGCTACACCTTC. Translation gives CASSSHWDSPYGYTF.

The chain is built from TRBV7-6 and TRBJ2-1; 8 bases line up with TRBD2. CDR3 length: 16 amino acids. Germline V gives CDR1 SGHVS, CDR2 FNYEAQ. With 3 bases clipped from V and 3 bases from J, the junction kept 7 bases outside the gene matches. CDR3 in amino acids: CASSFGASGSYNEQFF. The CDR3 coding sequence is TGTGCCAGCAGCTTCGGGGCAAGCGGGAGCTACAATGAGCAGTTCTTC.

This clone appeared a single time. The CDR3 region is CASSGLAGIGRTQYF. DNA of the CDR3: TGTGCCAGCAGCGGACTAGCGGGGATTGGTCGGACCCAGTACTTC. The chain recombines TRBV7-2 with TRBJ2-5, with TRBD2 matching 12 bases. The junction had 8 bases not matched to a gene; V was cut back by 5 bases and J by 7 bases. The CDR3 extends over 15 amino acids. Germline assignment: CDR1 SGHTA and CDR2 FQGNSA.

This chain links TRBV10-2 with TRBJ2-7; 7 positions match TRBD1. V trimming: 4 bases; J trimming: 4 bases; junction bases outside the gene matches: 13. CDR1 and CDR2 from the germline V gene are WSHSY and SAAADI. The CDR3 consists of 16 residues. The CDR3 reads CASSVFEGARRYEQYF. In DNA, the CDR3 is TGCGCCAGCAGTGTATTTGAGGGGGCCCGAAGGTACGAGCAGTACTTC.

CDR3 sequence reads: CASTHLGQGDTEAFF. The CDR3 bases are TGTGCCAGCACCCACCTCGGACAGGGAGATACTGAAGCTTTCTTT. This sequence joins TRBV6-6 and TRBJ1-1; 8 bases match TRBD1. This CDR3 has 15 residues. Per germline, CDR1 MNHNY and CDR2 SVGAGI (reference sequence). Trimming at V came to 7 bases and at J to 5 bases, leaving 12 bases not matched to a gene.

V gene TRBV6-5 combines with J gene TRBJ2-7; TRBD2 matches 7 bases. V lost 2 bases, J lost 4 bases, and 8 bases stayed unmatched. Germline V CDR1 and CDR2: MNHEY, SVGAGI. The CDR3 is 15 amino acids. In nucleotides, the CDR3 is TGTGCCAGCAGTTACGGTGGCGGGGAGGGGTACGAGCAGTACTTC. Translating it yields CASSYGGGEGYEQYF.

The chain combines TRBV5-4 with TRBJ1-6; a possible D gene is TRBD1 (5 bases). The CDR3 loop spans 15 amino acids. The germline V and J ends were trimmed by 0 bases and 10 bases, with 14 bases remaining between them. Germline loops: CDR1 SGHNT, CDR2 YYREEE (reference sequence). The CDR3 DNA reads TGTGCCAGCAGCTTGGACTTGCAGGGTCGGTCACCCCTCCACTTT. Translating it yields CASSLDLQGRSPLHF.

The chain has TRBV19 and TRBJ2-7; perhaps TRBD1 as D (6 bases). The CDR3 loop spans 15 amino acids. V was cut by 4 bases and J by 2 bases, with 15 bases left in between. Per the germline V gene, CDR1 is LNHDA and CDR2 is SQIVND (reference sequence). The DNA of the CDR3 is TGTGCCAGTAGTAAAGGACAGTCGCTAGCCTACGAGCAGTACTTC. Its translation is CASSKGQSLAYEQYF.

This rearrangement joins TRBV4-1 to TRBJ2-7; D may be TRBD2 (6 bases). Germline V gene lookup returns CDR1 MGHRA and CDR2 YSYEKL. There are 17 residues in the CDR3. Trimming removed 4 bases at V and 3 bases at J, with 22 bases between. The CDR3 loop reads CASSPKTTGTGLYEQYF. For the CDR3, the DNA is TGCGCCAGCAGCCCGAAGACCACCGGGACGGGACTCTACGAGCAGTACTTC.

The chain joins TRBV7-3 to TRBJ1-2; no reliable D call. Germline lookup yields CDR1 SGHTA and CDR2 FQGTGA. The CDR3 runs 15 residues. With 5 bases removed from V and 4 bases from J, the gap between germline ends came to 17 bases. CDR3 sequence: CASSPNFLRGYGYTF. CDR3 in DNA: TGTGCCAGCAGCCCCAATTTTCTTCGAGGCTATGGCTACACCTTC.

The count of this clone is one. The chain employs TRBV15 and TRBJ1-2; weak D call: TRBD1 (5 bases). The CDR3 is 15 amino acids. Looked up from germline, CDR1 is LNHNV and CDR2 is YYDKDF (reference sequence). V was shortened by 0 bases and J by 2 bases, with 10 bases between the two germline ends. DNA of the CDR3: TGTGCCACCAGCAGAGATGGGGCGTACAACTATGGCTACACCTTC. Translated: CATSRDGAYNYGYTF.

The chain combines TRBV6-5 with TRBJ2-5; 9 bases align to TRBD1. The J call may be in error: the DNA end matches TRBJ2-7 better. Germline CDR1 reads MNHEY; CDR2 reads SVGAGI. This CDR3 is 14 amino acids long. DNA of the CDR3: TGTGCCAGCCGTACGGGGACAGGGTTCAACGAGCAGTACTTC. Translating gives CASRTGTGFNEQYF.

The rearrangement uses TRBV6-6 and TRBJ2-3; either TRBD1 or TRBD2 may fit D (5 bases each). V was cut by 4 bases and J by 2 bases, with 10 bases left in between. Germline CDR1 reads MNHNY; CDR2 reads SVGAGI (reference sequence). The CDR3 runs to 14 residues. This CDR3 reads CASSSGTPTDTQYF. Written as DNA, the CDR3 is TGTGCCAGCAGTTCTGGGACCCCCACAGATACGCAGTATTTT.